The clone carrying this T cell receptor (beta chain) has more than one count but fewer than ten. Its antigen remains unidentified. The method was immunoSEQ multiplex PCR; TCRdb's version includes in-frame clones alone and lacks a portion of them. The sample lists about 30,000 clones, approximately 88% seen once, with 0.055% to 0.08% in the top ten. The entry originates in a study of regulatory dendritic cells for organ transplantation. General study points: Regulatory dendritic cells appeared to expand memory CD8+ clones less than mature ones.

The TCR was taken from a human donor in good health. Sequenced: naive CD4+ T cells from blood. Subset reported: CD45RA+ naive T cells.

The CDR3 DNA follows: TGTGCCTGGAGCCCAGGGGGCACTGAAGCTTTCTTT. It yields the protein CAWSPGGTEAFF. The chain links TRBV30 to TRBJ1-1, with 7 positions matching TRBD1. Germline V CDR1 and CDR2: GTSNPN, SVGIG (reference sequence). With V trimmed by 3 bases and J by 4 bases, 2 bases remained unmatched. CDR3 length: 12 amino acids.